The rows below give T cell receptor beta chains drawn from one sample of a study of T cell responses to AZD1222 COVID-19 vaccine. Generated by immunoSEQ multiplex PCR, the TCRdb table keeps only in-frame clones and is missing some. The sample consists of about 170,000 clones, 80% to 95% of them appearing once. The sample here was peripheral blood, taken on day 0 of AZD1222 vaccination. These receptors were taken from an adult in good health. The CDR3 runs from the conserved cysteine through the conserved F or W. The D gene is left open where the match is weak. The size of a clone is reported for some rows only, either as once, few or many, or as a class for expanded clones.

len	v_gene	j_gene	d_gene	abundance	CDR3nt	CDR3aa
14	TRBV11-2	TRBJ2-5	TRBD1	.	TGTGCCAGCAGCTCACAGGGGGGAGCCGGGACCCAGTACTTC	CASSSQGGAGTQYF
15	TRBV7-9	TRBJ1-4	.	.	TGTGCCAGCAGCTTACCGACAGTACTTAATGAAAAACTGTTTTTT	CASSLPTVLNEKLFF
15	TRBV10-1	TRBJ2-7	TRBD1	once	TGCGCCAGCAGTGAGGGACAGGGAAAACGGGGCGAGCAGTACTTC	CASSEGQGKRGEQYF
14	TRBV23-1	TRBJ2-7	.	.	TGCGCCAGCAGTCAATCGGGCAGGACATACGAGCAGTACTTC	CASSQSGRTYEQYF
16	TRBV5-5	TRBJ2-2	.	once	TGTGCCAGCAGCTTGGAGTGGGGAAGGAACACCGGGGAGCTGTTTTTT	CASSLEWGRNTGELFF
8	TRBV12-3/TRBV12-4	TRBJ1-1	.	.	TGTGCCACCCTGGGAGCTTTCTTT	CATLGAFF
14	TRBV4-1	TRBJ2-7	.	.	TGCGCCAGCAGCCAGTTGACAAACTCCTACGAGCAGTACTTC	CASSQLTNSYEQYF
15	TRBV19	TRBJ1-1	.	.	TGTGCCAGTAGTATATCGGGATCCTTGAACACTGAAGCTTTCTTT	CASSISGSLNTEAFF
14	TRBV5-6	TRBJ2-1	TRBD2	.	TGTGCCAGCAGCTCTAGCGGAGGGGAGAATGAGCAGTTCTTC	CASSSSGGENEQFF
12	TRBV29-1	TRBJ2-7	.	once	TGCAGCGTTGGTTTGAGCTCCTACGAGCAGTACTTC	CSVGLSSYEQYF
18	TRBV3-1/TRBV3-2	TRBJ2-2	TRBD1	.	TGTGCCAGCAGCCAGTGGGGACAGGGCCCCGCGAACACCGGGGAGCTGTTTTTT	CASSQWGQGPANTGELFF
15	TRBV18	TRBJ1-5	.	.	TGTGCCAGCTCACTTCAGGGACATAGCAATCAGCCCCAGCATTTT	CASSLQGHSNQPQHF
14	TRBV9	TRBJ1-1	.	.	TGTGCCAGCAGCTCACAGTTAGGGGACACTGAAGCTTTCTTT	CASSSQLGDTEAFF
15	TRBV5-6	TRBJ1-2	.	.	TGTGCCAGCAGCCCCTTGAGTCCGGGACTGTATGGCTACACCTTC	CASSPLSPGLYGYTF
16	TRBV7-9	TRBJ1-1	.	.	TGTGCCAGCAGCTCGCGTGAGGGGCGCTATGGGACTGAAGCTTTCTTT	CASSSREGRYGTEAFF
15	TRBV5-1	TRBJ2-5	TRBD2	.	TGCGCCAGCAGCTTCGGACTAGCTGTACAAGAGACCCAGTACTTC	CASSFGLAVQETQYF
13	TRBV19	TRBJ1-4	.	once	TGTGCCAGTAGTAAACAGGGTGGTGAAAAACTGTTTTTT	CASSKQGGEKLFF
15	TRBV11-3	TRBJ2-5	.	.	TGTGCCAGCAGCATAGGGGGGGTCCACCAAGAGACCCAGTACTTC	CASSIGGVHQETQYF
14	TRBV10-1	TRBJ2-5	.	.	TGCGCCAGCATCCTAGGGGCAGAGCAAGAGACCCAGTACTTC	CASILGAEQETQYF
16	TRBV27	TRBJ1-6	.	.	TGTGCCAGCAGTTCCCTCCGAGGGGTGTATAATTCACCCCTCCACTTT	CASSSLRGVYNSPLHF
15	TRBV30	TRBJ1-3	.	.	TGTGCCTGGAGGGGGACGGGACTTTCTGGAAACACCATATATTTT	CAWRGTGLSGNTIYF
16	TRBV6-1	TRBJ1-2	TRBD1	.	TGTGCCAGCAGTGGTCCGGCAGGGGGACAGGGTCGCGGCTACACCTTC	CASSGPAGGQGRGYTF
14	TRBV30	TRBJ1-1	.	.	TGTGCCTGGAGTGAACAGGGTCGGGGCACTGAAGCTTTCTTT	CAWSEQGRGTEAFF
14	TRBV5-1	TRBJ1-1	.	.	TGCGCCAGCAGCTTGGTTGCGGTGAACACTGAAGCTTTCTTT	CASSLVAVNTEAFF
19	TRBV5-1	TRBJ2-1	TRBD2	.	TGCGCCAGCAGCCTTCGCCCTTCGGGACTAGCGGAATTATACAATGAGCAGTTCTTC	CASSLRPSGLAELYNEQFF
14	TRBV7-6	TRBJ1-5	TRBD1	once	TGTGCCAGCAGCCTCACAGGGGGCGGACAGCCCCAGCATTTT	CASSLTGGGQPQHF
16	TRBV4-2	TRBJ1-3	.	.	TGTGCCAGCAGTTCCATTGGGACGAACTCTGGAAACACCATATATTTT	CASSSIGTNSGNTIYF
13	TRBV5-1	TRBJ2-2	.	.	TGCGCCAGCAGCTTGGCCAGGCCCGGGGAGCTGTTTTTT	CASSLARPGELFF
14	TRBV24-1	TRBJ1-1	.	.	TGTGCCACCAGTGACCTGGGTCGGGGGACTGAAGCTTTCTTT	CATSDLGRGTEAFF
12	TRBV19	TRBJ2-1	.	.	TGTGCCAGTAGTAAGACTTACAATGAGCAGTTCTTC	CASSKTYNEQFF
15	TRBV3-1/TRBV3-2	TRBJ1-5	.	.	TGTGCCAGCAGCCAGGTGTCAGGGCCTAATCAGCCCCAGCATTTT	CASSQVSGPNQPQHF
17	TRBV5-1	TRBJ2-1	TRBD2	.	TGCGCCAGCAGCTCGGGGGTGACTAGCGGGAGGAAGAATGAGCAGTTCTTC	CASSSGVTSGRKNEQFF
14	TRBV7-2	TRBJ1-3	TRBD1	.	TGTGCCAGCAGCGTAGGGACAGGGGGAAACACCATATATTTT	CASSVGTGGNTIYF
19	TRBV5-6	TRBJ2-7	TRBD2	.	TGTGCCAGCAGCTTGGACCAACAACTAGCGGGAGAGGTGTCCTACGAGCAGTACTTC	CASSLDQQLAGEVSYEQYF
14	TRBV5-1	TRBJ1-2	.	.	TGCGCCAGCAGCCCCCAAGAGGGGCTCCGTGGCTACACCTTC	CASSPQEGLRGYTF
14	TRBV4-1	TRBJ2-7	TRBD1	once	TGCGCCAGCAGCCAAACGACAGGGACCTACGAGCAGTACTTC	CASSQTTGTYEQYF
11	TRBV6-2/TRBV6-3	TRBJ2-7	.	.	TGTGCCAGCAGCCACCAAACAGAGCAGTACTTC	CASSHQTEQYF
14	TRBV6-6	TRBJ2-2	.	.	TGTGCCAGCAGTTACGGCTATTACACCGGGGAGCTGTTTTTT	CASSYGYYTGELFF
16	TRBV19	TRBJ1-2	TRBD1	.	TGTGCCAGTAGTCCGGGGACAGGGACCTCCTACTATGGCTACACCTTC	CASSPGTGTSYYGYTF
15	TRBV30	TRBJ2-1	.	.	TGTGCCTGGAGTGTAGGCGGGGTCAGACACAATGAGCAGTTCTTC	CAWSVGGVRHNEQFF
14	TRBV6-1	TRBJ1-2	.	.	TGTGCCAGCAGTGGAGCAGCCCAAAGGGGGGGCTACACCTTC	CASSGAAQRGGYTF
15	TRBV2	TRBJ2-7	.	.	TGTGCCAGCAAACAAGACAGACGGGGATACTACGAGCAGTACTTC	CASKQDRRGYYEQYF